This T cell receptor beta chain was profiled in a study of cytomegalovirus exposure and HLA in healthy donors. PCR used 60 Vbeta primers and 13 Jbeta primers. The assay was immunoSEQ multiplex PCR, and TCRdb's table has in-frame clones only and misses some. In the table there are over 50,000 clones, about 90% of which are singletons. Study-wide findings and caveats: Investigators reported more than 150 TCR beta chains as tied to cytomegalovirus. Earlier analysis found most TCR beta V segments productive about 87% or about 30% of the time. Common viral pathogens seemed to be connected with several of the most significant clusters, according to a later analysis. Association of a missense DCLRE1C variant with TCR beta V- and J-gene trimming was reported in a later analysis.

On this clone: The antigen is not known.

Germline V gene sequence: CDR1 MDHEN, CDR2 SYDVKM. The CDR3 has 16 residues. V lost 5 bases, J lost 2 bases, and 9 bases stayed unmatched. Sequenced input: PBMCs. The receptor was isolated from a man younger than 45 in good health and CMV-seropositive. This chain links TRBV28 with TRBJ2-1; 7 bases match TRBD1. The CDR3 protein is CASSLNPTGPYNEQFF. CDR3 nucleotides: TGTGCCAGCAGTCTAAATCCGACAGGGCCCTACAATGAGCAGTTCTTC.